A selection of T cell receptor beta chains follows, all from one sample in a study of blood T cell repertoires in COVID-19. Some clones are missing from TCRdb's copy, which holds only in-frame ones; the method was immunoSEQ multiplex PCR. The table includes 34,000 or so clones, around 90% detected once. Sample: peripheral blood. These receptors all come from a man aged 50 or older with active or convalescent COVID-19. Both conserved end residues are part of each CDR3. Fields, in order: V gene, D gene, J gene, clone size, CDR3 protein, CDR3 DNA. The D gene is left open where the match is weak. Where a row states a size, it is once, few, many or the class of an expanded clone; other rows omit it.

TRBV5-1	TRBD2	TRBJ2-5	.	CASSDPSGSWETQYF	TGCGCCAGCAGCGACCCTAGCGGGAGCTGGGAGACCCAGTACTTC
TRBV9	TRBD1	TRBJ2-3	.	CASSVETGDYTSTDTQYF	TGTGCCAGCAGCGTAGAGACAGGGGATTATACTAGCACAGATACGCAGTATTTT
TRBV11-3	TRBD2	TRBJ2-1	.	CASSLRLAGNHEQFF	TGTGCCAGCAGCTTAAGACTAGCGGGAAATCATGAGCAGTTCTTC
TRBV4-3	TRBD1	TRBJ1-5	.	CASSQDGTGGLSPSNSNQPQHF	TGCGCCAGCAGCCAAGATGGGACAGGGGGCTTATCACCCTCCAATAGCAATCAGCCCCAGCATTTT
TRBV30	.	TRBJ2-3	.	CAWSPVSTDTQYF	TGTGCCTGGAGCCCCGTTAGCACAGATACGCAGTATTTT
TRBV18	TRBD1	TRBJ1-5	.	CASSPGLTGAGQPQHF	TGTGCCAGCTCACCAGGGCTTACAGGGGCCGGTCAGCCCCAGCATTTT
TRBV9	.	TRBJ2-5	.	CASSEGHFQETQYF	TGTGCCAGCAGCGAGGGACATTTCCAAGAGACCCAGTACTTC
TRBV7-3	.	TRBJ2-3	.	CASSLSPGSTDTQYF	TGTGCCAGCAGCTTAAGTCCAGGGAGCACAGATACGCAGTATTTT
TRBV10-3	TRBD1	TRBJ2-3	once	CAISDPTGPDTQYF	TGTGCCATCAGTGACCCGACAGGGCCAGATACGCAGTATTTT
TRBV10-3	TRBD2	TRBJ2-1	.	CAISGGEGFSYNEQFF	TGTGCCATCAGTGGAGGGGAGGGGTTCTCCTACAATGAGCAGTTCTTC
TRBV11-2	TRBD2	TRBJ2-4	.	CASSPRGGRTGFYIQYF	TGTGCCAGCTCGCCCCGAGGCGGGAGGACCGGGTTTTACATTCAGTACTTC
TRBV25-1	TRBD1	TRBJ2-2	once	CASMGTGGTGELFF	TGTGCCAGCATGGGGACAGGGGGAACCGGGGAGCTGTTTTTT
TRBV7-8	TRBD1	TRBJ2-7	.	CASSLAPDRAYEQYF	TGTGCCAGCAGCTTAGCCCCGGACAGGGCCTACGAGCAGTACTTC
TRBV7-2	TRBD1	TRBJ1-2	.	CASRKQGGDYGYTF	TGTGCCAGCAGAAAACAGGGGGGTGACTATGGCTACACCTTC
TRBV2	TRBD2	TRBJ2-5	.	CASRIGGAIETQYF	TGTGCCAGCAGGATCGGGGGGGCAATAGAGACCCAGTACTTC
TRBV5-1	.	TRBJ1-5	.	CASSLDAGYSNQPQHF	TGCGCCAGCAGCTTGGATGCAGGATATAGCAATCAGCCCCAGCATTTT
TRBV6-1	TRBD2	TRBJ2-1	.	CASSEATWASGRYNEQFF	TGTGCCAGCAGTGAAGCGACTTGGGCTAGCGGGAGGTACAATGAGCAGTTCTTC
TRBV7-2	.	TRBJ2-3	.	CASSSQGMPTDTQYF	TGTGCCAGCAGCTCCCAGGGGATGCCCACAGATACGCAGTATTTT
TRBV15	TRBD1	TRBJ1-2	.	CATSRDRETGVNYGYTF	TGTGCCACCAGCAGAGATCGCGAGACAGGGGTTAACTATGGCTACACCTTC
TRBV19	TRBD1	TRBJ2-7	.	CASSTDLRTGNEQYF	TGTGCCAGTAGTACGGACCTACGGACAGGGAACGAGCAGTACTTC
TRBV6-4	.	TRBJ2-2	.	CASSRNGMETGELFF	TGTGCCAGCAGTCGCAACGGGATGGAAACCGGGGAGCTGTTTTTT
TRBV28	.	TRBJ2-3	.	CASSLGPGLGTQYF	TGTGCCAGCAGTTTAGGTCCAGGGTTGGGTACGCAGTATTTT
TRBV5-1	.	TRBJ2-7	.	CASSLGGPAYEQYF	TGCGCCAGCAGCTTGGGTGGTCCAGCCTACGAGCAGTACTTC
TRBV3-1/TRBV3-2	TRBD2	TRBJ2-3	.	CASSQDTLGLAGVFTDTQYF	TGTGCCAGCAGCCAAGATACCCTAGGACTAGCGGGAGTGTTCACAGATACGCAGTATTTT
TRBV23-1	TRBD1	TRBJ2-7	.	CASSHCLSNYRGNTYEQYF	TGCGCCAGCAGTCACTGTCTATCGAACTACAGGGGTAATACTTACGAGCAGTACTTC
TRBV27	TRBD1	TRBJ1-2	.	CASSSGQGIVYTF	TGTGCCAGCAGCTCGGGACAGGGTATAGTATACACCTTC
TRBV19	TRBD2	TRBJ2-2	.	CASSITLAGGTGELFF	TGTGCCAGTAGTATAACACTAGCGGGAGGGACCGGGGAGCTGTTTTTT
TRBV5-1	.	TRBJ2-7	.	CASSLDSYSYEQYF	TGCGCCAGCAGCCTGGACAGCTACTCCTACGAGCAGTACTTC
TRBV20-1	TRBD1	TRBJ2-7	.	CSASRGQTFYEQYF	TGCAGTGCTAGTCGGGGACAGACGTTTTACGAGCAGTACTTC
TRBV27	TRBD1	TRBJ1-5	.	CASSFKAGGQPQHF	TGTGCCAGCAGTTTTAAGGCAGGGGGACAGCCCCAGCATTTT
TRBV6-5	TRBD2	TRBJ2-7	.	CASGLAGEQYF	TGTGCCAGTGGACTAGCGGGCGAGCAGTACTTC
TRBV28	.	TRBJ1-5	.	CASSTPGNQPQHF	TGTGCCAGCAGTACGCCGGGGAACCAGCCCCAGCATTTT
TRBV18	TRBD1	TRBJ1-1	.	CASSGLQGAGTEAFF	TGTGCCAGCTCAGGCTTACAGGGGGCCGGCACTGAAGCTTTCTTT
TRBV19	TRBD2	TRBJ2-7	few	CASSTSGTSPYEQYF	TGTGCCAGTAGTACCTCCGGGACTAGCCCCTACGAGCAGTACTTC
TRBV27	.	TRBJ2-7	.	CASSPRDWLGNEQYF	TGTGCCAGCAGTCCTCGGGACTGGCTGGGGAACGAGCAGTACTTC
TRBV6-4	.	TRBJ2-2	.	CASSDPGLHMGTGELFF	TGTGCCAGCAGTGACCCGGGACTCCATATGGGCACCGGGGAGCTGTTTTTT